This TCR beta chain came from a study of cytomegalovirus exposure and HLA in healthy donors. Trimming removed 6 bases at V and 7 bases at J, with 17 bases between. This CDR3 spans 14 amino acids. Germline-derived CDR1 and CDR2 are MDHEN and SYDVKM. Primers for the PCR totalled 60 Vbeta and 13 Jbeta. Sequencing was performed with immunoSEQ multiplex PCR; in TCRdb, only in-frame clones are kept and a portion is missing. Seen here are 120,000 to 150,000 clones, 80% observed once, and the top ten hold 2% to 2.5%. General study findings and limits: With further analysis later on, most CMV-associated TCR beta chains appeared HLA-restricted. Association with HLA alleles at 0.05 false discovery rate was found for approximately 18,000 TCR beta sequences in a later analysis.

The donors, nominally healthy at sampling, likely had unrecorded immune exposures. Comment on this clone: Antigen specificity is unknown.

The TCR comes from a man under 40 in good health and CMV-seronegative. The sequenced material came from PBMCs. The V and J genes are TRBV28 and TRBJ2-3; D not resolved. The CDR3 DNA follows: TGTGCCAGCAGATTTACTGCCATCGCGAATACGCAGTATTTT. Its translation: CASRFTAIANTQYF.